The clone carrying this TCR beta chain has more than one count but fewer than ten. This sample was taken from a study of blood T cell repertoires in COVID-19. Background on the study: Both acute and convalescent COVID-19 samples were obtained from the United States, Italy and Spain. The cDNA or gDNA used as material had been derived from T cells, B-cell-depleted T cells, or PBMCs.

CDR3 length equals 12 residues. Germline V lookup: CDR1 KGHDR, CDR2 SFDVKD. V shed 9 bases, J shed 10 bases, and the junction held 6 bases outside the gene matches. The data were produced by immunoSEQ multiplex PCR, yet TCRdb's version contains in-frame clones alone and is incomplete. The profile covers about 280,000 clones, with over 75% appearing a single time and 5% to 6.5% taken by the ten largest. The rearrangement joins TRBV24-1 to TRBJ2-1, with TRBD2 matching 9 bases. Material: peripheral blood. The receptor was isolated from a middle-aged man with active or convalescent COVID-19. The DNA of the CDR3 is TGTGCCACCTCCCTAGCGGGAACCGAGCAGTTCTTC. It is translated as CATSLAGTEQFF.